These T cell receptor beta chains were read from a single sample in a study of blood T cell repertoires in COVID-19. The assay was immunoSEQ multiplex PCR, and TCRdb's table has in-frame clones only and misses some. The sample lists roughly 70,000 clones, roughly 87% occurring once. Sequences were obtained from peripheral blood. The receptor set was obtained from a man older than 75 with acute or convalescent COVID-19. CDR3s include the opening cysteine and the closing phenylalanine or tryptophan. The order of the fields is V gene, D gene, J gene, clone size, CDR3 DNA, CDR3 protein. D genes are given only for firm matches. Part of the rows lack a size; the others show once, few, many or a class for expanded clones.

TRBV6-6	.	TRBJ2-5	once	TGTGCCAGCAGTTACAGGGGCTGGGAGACCCAGTACTTC	CASSYRGWETQYF
TRBV9	.	TRBJ2-1	once	TGTGCCAGCAGCCCCCAGGAAGGAGGCGATGAGCAGTTCTTC	CASSPQEGGDEQFF
TRBV30	TRBD1	TRBJ1-5	once	TGTGCCTGGGGTGGACAGGGGTATCAGCCCCAGCATTTT	CAWGGQGYQPQHF
TRBV6-5	.	TRBJ1-1	.	TGTGCCAGCAGTTCGAGATTGAACACTGAAGCTTTCTTT	CASSSRLNTEAFF
TRBV10-3	.	TRBJ2-5	.	TGTGCCATCAGTGGGGCCAGTAAAGAGACCCAGTACTTC	CAISGASKETQYF
TRBV6-1	.	TRBJ1-2	.	TGTGCCAGCAGTGAAGCCAGGGTTGCTCTCTATGGCTACACCTTC	CASSEARVALYGYTF
TRBV18	.	TRBJ1-3	many	TGTGCCAGCTCACCACCCTCGGGGGGCATCGGAAACACCATATATTTT	CASSPPSGGIGNTIYF
TRBV5-1	TRBD2	TRBJ2-1	.	TGCGCCAGCAGCGGCGGGACTAGATATGAGCAGTTCTTC	CASSGGTRYEQFF
TRBV5-5	.	TRBJ1-3	.	TGTGCCAGCAGCTCCCAGGGAACTGGAAACACCATATATTTT	CASSSQGTGNTIYF
TRBV18	.	TRBJ1-3	once	TGTGCCAGCTCACTACGGGACATAAGAAACACCATATATTTT	CASSLRDIRNTIYF
TRBV5-1	TRBD1	TRBJ1-2	few	TGCGCCAGCAGCGGCGGACAGGGGGCGCTTGACTACACCTTC	CASSGGQGALDYTF
TRBV10-3	.	TRBJ1-4	.	TGTGCCATCAGTGATCAACAGACCTATGAAAAACTGTTTTTT	CAISDQQTYEKLFF
TRBV29-1	.	TRBJ1-2	once	TGCAGCGCCGAGCCAGGTTCAGGCAACTATGGCTACACCTTC	CSAEPGSGNYGYTF
TRBV7-6	.	TRBJ2-5	.	TGTGCCAGCAGCCATGGCCTCCAAGAGACCCAGTACTTC	CASSHGLQETQYF
TRBV5-4	TRBD1	TRBJ2-7	.	TGTGCCAGCAGCTGGGACAGGGACTACGAGCAGTACTTC	CASSWDRDYEQYF
TRBV18	TRBD2	TRBJ2-1	.	TGTGCCAGCTCACCCGGGACTAGCGTTTACAATGAGCAGTTCTTC	CASSPGTSVYNEQFF
TRBV10-3	TRBD1	TRBJ2-7	.	TGTGCCATCAGTGAGGCAGGGGGCGACGAGCAGTACTTC	CAISEAGGDEQYF
TRBV4-1	TRBD1	TRBJ2-7	.	TGCGCCAGCAGCCAAGCCGCGACAGGGAATTTGTACGAGCAGTACTTC	CASSQAATGNLYEQYF
TRBV18	TRBD1	TRBJ1-2	.	TGTGCCAGCTCACCCGGGACAGGATCCAAATCGTATGGCTACACCTTC	CASSPGTGSKSYGYTF
TRBV2	.	TRBJ1-1	.	TGTGCCAGCAGCCTGCTGGGCAGCATGAACACTGAAGCTTTCTTT	CASSLLGSMNTEAFF
TRBV6-2/TRBV6-3	.	TRBJ2-3	.	TGTGCCAGCACCCCCGGGAAGACGCTCCTTTCCAGTGATACGCAGTATTTT	CASTPGKTLLSSDTQYF
TRBV19	TRBD2	TRBJ2-3	.	TGTGCCAGTAGTATAGGGGGGACTAGCTGGGGAGATACGCAGTATTTT	CASSIGGTSWGDTQYF
TRBV19	TRBD1	TRBJ2-6	.	TGTGCCAGTACCATAAGGGGGCTTGGGGCCAACGTCCTGACTTTC	CASTIRGLGANVLTF
TRBV6-1	TRBD2	TRBJ2-2	.	TGTGCCAGCAGTGAATGGTACAGTGGACTAGCGGGAGGCGGGGAGCTGTTTTTT	CASSEWYSGLAGGGELFF
TRBV3-1/TRBV3-2	.	TRBJ2-7	.	TGTGCCAGCAGCCAATCGCCCAGGTCTACCTACGAGCAGTACTTC	CASSQSPRSTYEQYF
TRBV19	.	TRBJ2-7	once	TGTGCCAGTAGTATAGATCGGTACTACGAGCAGTACTTC	CASSIDRYYEQYF
TRBV28	.	TRBJ1-1	.	TGTGCCAGCAGTTTACCCGGACACAGTGAAGCTTTCTTT	CASSLPGHSEAFF
TRBV10-3	TRBD1	TRBJ1-2	.	TGTGCCATCAGCGCGGGGGACAGGGGTAACTATGGCTACACCTTC	CAISAGDRGNYGYTF
TRBV27	TRBD1	TRBJ2-7	once	TGTGCCAGCAGCCGACAGGGGGCGTACGAGCAGTACTTC	CASSRQGAYEQYF
TRBV6-5	.	TRBJ1-2	.	TGTGCCAGCAGTTACGAGGGGGTCTATGGCTACACCTTC	CASSYEGVYGYTF
TRBV29-1	.	TRBJ1-1	.	TGCAGCGTTGCGGTACTGAACACTGAAGCTTTCTTT	CSVAVLNTEAFF
TRBV29-1	.	TRBJ2-5	.	TGCAGCGTTGAAGAGGCAGTGGAGACCCAGTACTTC	CSVEEAVETQYF
TRBV4-1	.	TRBJ1-3	.	TGCGCCAGCAGCCAAGACAGGGCCGGAAACACCATATATTTT	CASSQDRAGNTIYF
TRBV19	TRBD1	TRBJ2-3	.	TGTGCCAGTAGTATATACACAGGGGCCACAGATACGCAGTATTTT	CASSIYTGATDTQYF